The clone carrying this T cell receptor beta chain has a count of ten or more. Its antigen is as yet unknown. The record originates from a study of response to subunit inactivated influenza vaccine. TCRdb reanalysed the RT-PCR reads using MiXCR and keeps one entry per CDR3 protein. The table shows about 170,000 distinct CDR3 sequences, with 9.5% to 15% occurring only once. Study findings and constraints: It was suggested by the authors that few new T cells are recruited by each seasonal influenza vaccination.

The CDR3 runs to 15 residues. Trimming left V 4 bases short and J 5 bases short, with 18 bases between. The germline gives CDR1 SGDLS, CDR2 YYNGEE. The same specimen was also included in a second study, on T cells expressing NK-cell markers. In that study: Libraries used 5'RACE template switching adding universal primer site and UMIs. Sequencing of TCR beta repertoires drew on sorted CD3+CD56+NKG2C+, CD3+CD56+NKG2C- and CD3+CD56-NKG2C+ T cells. Dominant NKG2C+ clonotypes made up roughly 1.0-7.0% of CD8+ T cells in roughly six donors. Several of the donors also had these clonotypes leading their CD3+CD56-NKG2C+ fraction.

This specimen was CD8+ T cells sorted from PBMCs, taken approximately 12 days after vaccination. This clonotype was obtained from a man aged 50-59 years who received an inactivated influenza vaccine. The chain is built from TRBV9 and TRBJ2-5; possible D gene TRBD2, 6 bases. CDR3 bases: TGTGCCAGCAGCCCCAGCGGCGGGGCATCGGAGACCCAGTACTTC. This translates into CASSPSGGASETQYF.